This T cell receptor (beta chain) was sequenced during a study of cytomegalovirus exposure and HLA in healthy donors. Study at large: Per a later analysis, the approximately 600 first-cohort and about 120 validation repertoires shared one platform.

Study-level findings and limits: The study recorded fewer than 200 TCR beta chains that were cytomegalovirus-associated.

About this clone itself: Its antigen is as yet unknown.

CDR3 length equals 13 residues. Germline assignment: CDR1 SGHAT and CDR2 FQNNGV. Trimming removed 6 bases at V and 3 bases at J, with 12 bases between. Generated by immunoSEQ multiplex PCR, the TCRdb table keeps only in-frame clones and is missing some. The sample includes more than 100,000 clones, about nine tenths of them seen just once. A roughly 120-subject validation cohort, separate from the approximately 690-subject first cohort, supplied the donors. V and J are TRBV11-2 and TRBJ2-7, with D tentatively TRBD2 (5 bases). The sample taken for sequencing was PBMCs. This clonotype originated in a young man in good health and CMV-seronegative. The CDR3 here is CASRPSGDYEQYF. The CDR3 DNA is TGTGCCAGCAGACCCTCCGGGGACTACGAGCAGTACTTC.